Shown below are 20 T cell receptor beta chains from a single sample sequenced in a study of blood T cell repertoires in COVID-19. TCRdb's table, derived via immunoSEQ multiplex PCR, lists solely in-frame clones and lacks some. Among roughly 50,000 clones listed, roughly 90% were seen once. The sequenced sample was peripheral blood. The source of these receptors is an elderly man with acute or convalescent COVID-19.

The chain links TRBV25-1 to TRBJ2-2; D may be TRBD2 (7 bases). CDR3 length: 14 amino acids. Per germline, CDR1 MGHDK and CDR2 SYGVNS. Trimming removed 0 bases from V and 9 bases from J, with 11 bases in between. In DNA, the CDR3 is TGTGCCAGCAGTGAATATCGGGGGGCCAGGGAGCTGTTTTTT. This encodes CASSEYRGARELFF.

The chain uses TRBV12-3 or TRBV12-4 and TRBJ2-7; TRBD2 matches 7 bases. Losses at the gene ends were 6 bases for V and 7 bases for J; bases not matched to a gene: 9. This CDR3 comprises 13 residues. The CDR3 DNA is TGTGCCAGCAGCTGGGGGAGGGGTTGGGAGCAGTACTTC. It translates to CASSWGRGWEQYF.

This chain uses TRBV11-2 with TRBJ2-7; TRBD1 aligns across 10 bases. Germline V gene sequence: CDR1 SGHAT, CDR2 FQNNGV. This CDR3 is built from 18 residues. V was clipped by 5 bases and J by 0 bases; unmatched bases: 13. CDR3 sequence reads: CASSHKTRDRGSSYEQYF. The CDR3 region has the DNA TGTGCCAGCAGCCATAAAACACGGGACAGGGGAAGCTCCTACGAGCAGTACTTC.

This chain uses TRBV3-1 (or the pseudogene TRBV3-2) with TRBJ1-6; D is unclear. The CDR3 is 11 amino acids. Looked up from germline, CDR1 is LGHDT and CDR2 is YNNKEL (reference sequence). Trimming shortened V by 5 bases and J by 12 bases, and 8 bases separated the two germline ends. CDR3 bases: TGTGCCAGCAGCTCAACGGGACCCCTCCACTTT. This encodes CASSSTGPLHF.

The rearrangement links TRBV10-2 to TRBJ2-1; 10 bases match TRBD2. Germline CDR1 is WSHSY and CDR2 is SAAADI. The CDR3 loop spans 16 amino acids. V dropped 6 bases and J dropped 0; count of bases not matched to a gene: 5. CDR3 residues: CASRFSGGSSYNEQFF. The CDR3 coding sequence is TGCGCCAGCAGGTTTAGCGGGGGGAGCTCCTACAATGAGCAGTTCTTC.

The chain carries TRBV5-8 and TRBJ2-7; the D gene is possibly TRBD2 (5 bases). The germline V and J ends were trimmed by 3 bases and 0 bases, with 13 bases remaining between them. The germline gives CDR1 SGHTS, CDR2 YDEGEE. The CDR3 spans 15 residues. The CDR3 DNA reads TGTGCCAGCAGCTCCGGGGTCTCGAGCTCCTACGAGCAGTACTTC. Residues: CASSSGVSSSYEQYF.

This chain joins TRBV11-2 and TRBJ1-5; 8 bases fit TRBD1. The CDR3 consists of 14 residues. Per germline, CDR1 SGHAT and CDR2 FQNNGV. V was clipped by 5 bases and J by 7 bases; unmatched bases: 7. The CDR3 sequence is CASSQDRVGQPQHF. The CDR3 DNA reads as TGTGCCAGCAGCCAGGACAGGGTAGGACAGCCCCAGCATTTT.

The rearrangement joins TRBV11-2 to TRBJ2-2; 9 positions match TRBD2. The CDR3 covers 17 residues. J lost 1 base, V lost 5 bases, and 8 bases had no gene match. Germline CDR1 reads SGHAT; CDR2 reads FQNNGV. The CDR3 coding sequence is TGTGCCAGCAGCCAGTGGGGACTAGCTATGAACACCGGGGAGCTGTTTTTT. Its translation is CASSQWGLAMNTGELFF.

V usage is TRBV28 and J usage is TRBJ2-7, with D possibly TRBD1 on 6 matching bases. This CDR3 contains 15 residues. The germline gives CDR1 MDHEN, CDR2 SYDVKM. Trimming cost V 6 bases and J 0 bases, with 15 bases left between them. CDR3 loop: CASRPRAGVSYEQYF. DNA for the CDR3: TGTGCCAGCAGACCCCGGGCAGGGGTCTCCTACGAGCAGTACTTC. The whole variable domain, remainder taken from reference TRBV28 and TRBJ2-7, is DVKVTQSSRYLVKRTGEKVFLECVQDMDHENMFWYRQDPGLGLRLIYFSYDVKMKEKGDIPEGYSVSREKKERFSLILESASTNQTSMYLCASRPRAGVSYEQYFGPGTRLTVT.

The gene calls are TRBV21-1 and TRBJ2-1; the table gives TRBD1 as D, unverified against the DNA. TRBV21-1 is an annotated pseudogene. This CDR3 has 17 residues. The CDR3 nucleotides read TGTGCCAGCAGCCCCACCGGGACAGGGAGAACCTACAATGAGCAGTTCTTC. Translated, it gives CASSPTGTGRTYNEQFF.

This chain connects TRBV7-9 to TRBJ2-5, with TRBD2 as a possible D gene (6 bases). Trimming took off 5 bases at V and 4 bases at J, with 14 bases between the two ends. There are 14 residues in the CDR3. Germline V lookup: CDR1 SEHNR, CDR2 FQNEAQ (reference sequence). The CDR3 spells CASSPWTTGETQYF. The DNA of the CDR3 is TGTGCCAGCAGCCCCTGGACTACGGGAGAGACCCAGTACTTC.

The V call is TRBV6-5, the J call TRBJ1-5, with 7 nucleotides matching TRBD1. CDR3 length: 15 amino acids. J gave up 3 bases and V 6 bases, and 8 bases lay outside the gene matches. Germline lookup yields CDR1 MNHEY and CDR2 SVGAGI. The CDR3 DNA is TGTGCCAGCAGCAGTGGACAGGCCCTCAATCAGCCCCAGCATTTT. This translates into CASSSGQALNQPQHF.

The V and J genes are TRBV3-1 (or the pseudogene TRBV3-2) and TRBJ1-2; D is uncertain. V was clipped by 1 base and J by 8 bases, with 11 bases between them. The CDR3 is 13 amino acids. CDR1 LGHDT and CDR2 YNNKEL come from the germline V gene (reference sequence). CDR3 sequence reads: CASSQVTAGGYTF. The CDR3 DNA follows: TGTGCCAGCAGCCAAGTCACAGCGGGCGGCTACACCTTC.

The chain couples TRBV21-1 to TRBJ2-3; no check of the table's D call, TRBD2, against the DNA was made. TRBV21-1 is a recognized pseudogene. This CDR3 contains 16 residues. The CDR3 region is CASSRGLAGPTDTQYF. The CDR3 coding sequence is TGTGCCAGCAGCAGGGGACTAGCGGGACCCACAGATACGCAGTATTTT.

The chain recombines TRBV7-9 with TRBJ1-5; 7 positions match TRBD1. CDR1 is SEHNR, CDR2 FQNEAQ, per germline (reference sequence). After removal of 6 bases from V and 6 bases from J, the junction contained 2 bases not matched to a gene. This CDR3 comprises 12 residues. CDR3 amino acids: CASRGDSQPQHF. CDR3 nucleotide sequence: TGTGCCAGCAGAGGGGACAGTCAGCCCCAGCATTTT.

The rearrangement links TRBV5-6 to TRBJ2-4; D might be TRBD2 (5 bases). Per germline, CDR1 SGHDT and CDR2 YYEEEE. V lost 0 bases and J lost 8, with 12 bases in between. The CDR3 spans 14 residues. The CDR3 bases are TGTGCCAGCAGCTTGGGGCTTGCGGAGGACATTCAGTACTTC. This gives the protein CASSLGLAEDIQYF.

As DNA, the CDR3 is TGCGCCAGCAGTGAGGGGGCAGGAGGAGGTGAAAAACTGTTTTTT. This gives the protein CASSEGAGGGEKLFF. This chain uses TRBV5-1 with TRBJ1-4, with TRBD1 matching over 7 bases. CDR3 length: 15 amino acids. Per germline, CDR1 SGHRS and CDR2 YFSETQ. V shed 5 bases, J shed 7 bases, and the junction held 11 bases outside the gene matches.

This chain uses TRBV19 with TRBJ2-7; D ambiguous. The germline gives CDR1 LNHDA, CDR2 SQIVND (reference sequence). Trimming stripped 6 bases from V and 0 bases from J, with 12 bases between. The CDR3 contains 14 residues. DNA of the CDR3: TGTGCCAGTAGCTTCGTGGGCGACTCCTACGAGCAGTACTTC. Residues: CASSFVGDSYEQYF.

The chain combines TRBV5-6 with TRBJ1-2; D gene uncertain. Germline V gene lookup returns CDR1 SGHDT and CDR2 YYEEEE. The CDR3 runs 13 residues. V was cut by 7 bases and J by 0 bases, with 10 bases left in between. The DNA of the CDR3 is TGTGCCAGCTTGGAGTCTACTAACTATGGCTACACCTTC. Translation gives CASLESTNYGYTF.

This clone showed up just a few times. The chain carries TRBV7-2 and TRBJ2-7, with a tentative D call TRBD1 (5 bases). CDR1 and CDR2 from the germline V gene are SGHTA and FQGNSA. The CDR3 totals 14 residues. Deletions cut 4 bases from V and 0 bases from J, with 10 bases between. CDR3 nucleotides: TGTGCCAGCAGCTCCCAGACAGCCTCCTACGAGCAGTACTTC. Its protein is CASSSQTASYEQYF.